A single sample gave rise to the 30 T cell receptor beta chains below, sequenced in a study of regulatory T cells in long-lasting Graves disease. Through Arm-PCR of CDR3 regions and iRepertoire HTBI primers, TCR beta libraries were built. TCRdb reprocessed the multiplex PCR reads with MiXCR, giving one entry per CDR3 protein. The sample shows about 290,000 distinct CDR3 sequences, roughly a fifth of them seen only once. This sample's time point: persistent/refractory GD, antithyroid drugs over 5 years with positive TRAb. PBMC RNA served as the TCR library source. This material consisted of peripheral blood mononuclear cells (PBMCs), taken when the disease was refractory, from a patient treated with antithyroid drugs. Every receptor here comes from a female donor with Graves disease.

Notes on this clonotype: This sequence may be a read error, since a much larger clone differs from it by one base. The chain employs TRBV28 and TRBJ2-7; 13 bases are a match to TRBD2. There are 15 residues in the CDR3. Germline CDR1 and CDR2: MDHEN and SYDVKM. Here the CDR3 reads CASSMGLAGTYEQHF. The DNA for the CDR3 is TGTGCCAGCAGCATGGGACTAGCGGGAACCTACGAGCAGCACTTC.

V and J are TRBV3-1 and TRBJ1-4; 7 positions match TRBD1. Germline-derived CDR1 and CDR2 are LGHDT and YNNKEL (reference sequence). This CDR3 has 15 amino acids. V shed 4 bases and J 3 bases; nucleotides not matched to a gene: 5. The CDR3 here is CASSPTGVANEKLFF. The DNA for the CDR3 is TGTGCCAGCAGCCCCACAGGGGTAGCTAATGAAAAACTGTTTTTT.

This chain joins TRBV20-1 and TRBJ2-2; D gene uncertain. The CDR3 has 16 amino acids. CDR1 DFQATT and CDR2 SNEGSKA come from the germline V gene (reference sequence). V lost 0 bases and J 0 bases, leaving 11 bases between the germline ends. CDR3 in DNA: TGCAGTGCTAGAGATCGGAGTGGCGCGAACACCGGGGAGCTGTTTTTT. Its protein is CSARDRSGANTGELFF.

V is TRBV6-1 and J is TRBJ2-5; weak D call: TRBD2 (5 bases). The V and J ends lost 5 bases and 1 base respectively, with 14 bases between them. This CDR3 region has 15 residues. CDR1 MNHNS and CDR2 SASEGT come from the germline V gene. The CDR3 DNA reads TGTGCCAGCAGTCCCCGAGGGAGCCCCCAAGAGACCCAGTACTTC. This translates into CASSPRGSPQETQYF.

This clonotype was detected only a few times. V gene TRBV20-1 combines with J gene TRBJ1-1, with no clear D. Germline V lookup: CDR1 DFQATT, CDR2 SNEGSKA (reference sequence). Trimming removed 0 bases at V and 6 bases at J, with 5 bases between. The CDR3 totals 11 residues. The CDR3 loop reads CSAREAAEAFF. The CDR3 region has the DNA TGCAGTGCTAGAGAGGCGGCTGAAGCTTTCTTT.

This clonotype was counted many times. This chain uses TRBV20-1 with TRBJ2-5; D unclear. CDR1 and CDR2 from the germline V gene are DFQATT and SNEGSKA (reference sequence). There are 14 residues in the CDR3. Trimming pared 6 bases from V and 3 bases from J, leaving 17 bases between. The CDR3 loop reads CSASTLLRKETQYF. In nucleotides, the CDR3 is TGCAGTGCCTCCACGCTCCTTAGGAAAGAGACCCAGTACTTC.

The sample holds many counts of this clonotype. CDR3 loop: CASSLWGQATEQYF. The CDR3 DNA follows: TGCGCCAGCAGCTTGTGGGGACAGGCCACCGAGCAGTACTTC. V usage is TRBV5-1 and J usage is TRBJ2-7; 8 bases line up with TRBD1. The V and J ends lost 1 base and 6 bases, in that order; junction bases with no gene match: 6. CDR1 SGHRS and CDR2 YFSETQ come from the germline V gene. The CDR3 loop spans 14 amino acids.

The chain couples TRBV5-6 to TRBJ1-2; the D is unclear. The germline V gene has CDR1 SGHDT and CDR2 YYEEEE. The CDR3 spans 14 residues. V lost 0 bases to trimming and J lost 0 bases, with 6 bases between them. CDR3 loop: CASSLDNSNYGYTF. Written as DNA, the CDR3 is TGTGCCAGCAGCTTGGATAACTCTAACTATGGCTACACCTTC.

This clonotype came up many times. The chain uses TRBV12-3 or TRBV12-4 and TRBJ2-7; TRBD1 might be the D (6 bases). Deletions cut 6 bases from V and 6 bases from J, with 12 bases between. The CDR3 is made up of 12 amino acids. The CDR3 nucleotides are TGTGCCAGCAGCCAACAGGGTTTCGAGCAGTACTTC. Translated, it gives CASSQQGFEQYF.

Concerning this clonotype: At one of its ends the junction is not consistent with the germline gene, which may arise from a read error. The chain is built from TRBV4-3 and TRBJ2-2; D gene ambiguous. There are 16 residues in the CDR3. Germline V gene lookup returns CDR1 LGHNA and CDR2 YSLEER. The CDR3 sequence is CTSSYSRAGYTGELFF. The CDR3 bases are TGCACCAGCAGCTATAGTCGAGCTGGGTACACCGGGGAGCTGTTTTTT.

The rearrangement joins TRBV7-2 to TRBJ2-7, with TRBD2 identical over 8 bases. The germline CDR1 and CDR2 sequences are SGHTA and FQGNSA. V was pared by 4 bases and J by 2 bases, with 28 bases of the junction left unmatched. The CDR3 sequence is 22 residues long. CDR3 in amino acids: CASSSPRREAKIKERGPYEQYF. As DNA, the CDR3 is TGTGCCAGCAGCTCCCCCCGGAGGGAGGCAAAAATAAAAGAGCGGGGGCCCTACGAGCAGTACTTC.

This clonotype has more than one count but fewer than ten. The rearrangement uses TRBV19 and TRBJ1-2; 8 bases are a match to TRBD1. CDR1 and CDR2 (germline): LNHDA, SQIVND (reference sequence). V gave up 11 bases and J gave up 8 bases; unmatched junction bases: 13. The CDR3 loop spans 13 amino acids. Written as DNA, the CDR3 is TGTGCCTGCCAGGGGGCGGGGGCTCCAGGCTACACCTTC. Amino acid sequence: CACQGAGAPGYTF.

This clonotype came up many times. The J gene is TRBJ2-7, the V gene TRBV30; TRBD2 matches at 10 bases. The germline V gene encodes CDR1 GTSNPN and CDR2 SVGIG (reference sequence). The CDR3 sequence is 13 residues long. The ends lost 3 bases at V and 3 bases at J; junction bases unmatched: 2. Here the CDR3 reads CAWRLAGGYEQYF. The CDR3 nucleotides read TGTGCCTGGAGATTAGCGGGAGGCTACGAGCAGTACTTC.

This clonotype was detected ten times or more. V is TRBV11-1 and J is TRBJ2-7; D is unclear. CDR1 and CDR2 (germline): SGHAT, FQDESV (reference sequence). Trimming left V 3 bases short and J 2 bases short, with 11 bases between. The CDR3 spans 14 residues. The CDR3 DNA follows: TGTGCCAGCAGCTTTCTCTACACTCCCTACGAGCAGTACTTC. Its translation: CASSFLYTPYEQYF.

This rearrangement joins TRBV20-1 to TRBJ2-5; TRBD2 agrees at 7 bases. Germline loops: CDR1 DFQATT, CDR2 SNEGSKA (reference sequence). CDR3 length: 15 amino acids. Germline trimming cut 1 base from V and 1 base from J; bases unmatched to any gene: 6. CDR3 residues: CSARVSSGFQETQYF. CDR3 in DNA: TGCAGTGCTAGAGTCTCTAGCGGCTTCCAAGAGACCCAGTACTTC.

This clonotype has more than one count but fewer than ten. The rearrangement uses TRBV6-1 and TRBJ1-5; perhaps TRBD1 as D (5 bases). This CDR3 is built from 15 residues. Between the trimmed V and J ends, which lost 7 bases and 3 bases, there was a span of 16 bases. CDR1 and CDR2 from the germline V gene are MNHNS and SASEGT. CDR3 coding DNA: TGTGCCAGCACGACGCGAACAGGCGACAATCAGCCCCAGCATTTT. Amino acid sequence: CASTTRTGDNQPQHF.

The sample holds many counts of this clonotype. V gene TRBV6-1 combines with J gene TRBJ2-7; D is possibly TRBD1 or TRBD2 (5 bases each). The germline V and J ends were trimmed by 8 bases and 3 bases, with 14 bases remaining between them. The CDR3 contains 13 residues. Germline values: CDR1 MNHNS, CDR2 SASEGT. The CDR3 spells CASGPGADYEQYF. CDR3 bases: TGTGCCAGCGGTCCCGGGGCTGACTACGAGCAGTACTTC.

This clonotype was counted once. A much larger clone is a single base away; this may be a read error. The genes are TRBV28 and TRBJ2-7; D remains unclear. Looked up from germline, CDR1 is MDHEN and CDR2 is SYDVKM. The CDR3 sequence is 13 residues long. CDR3 nucleotides: TGTGCCGGCAGCTCAAGGGTCAACTACGAGCAGTACTTC. Its protein product is CAGSSRVNYEQYF. The entire variable domain, with the rest obtained from reference TRBV28 and TRBJ2-7, is as follows: DVKVTQSSRYLVKRTGEKVFLECVQDMDHENMFWYRQDPGLGLRLIYFSYDVKMKEKGDIPEGYSVSREKKERFSLILESASTNQTSMYLCAGSSRVNYEQYFGPGTRLTVT.

The table lists this clonotype with many counts. The chain uses TRBV2 and TRBJ2-7, with no clear D. The CDR3 spans 17 residues. Germline V lookup: CDR1 SNHLY, CDR2 FYNNEI. Trimming left V 3 bases short and J 0 bases short, with 18 bases between. This CDR3 reads CASSDRPRPPTSYEQYF. CDR3 coding DNA: TGTGCCAGCAGTGATCGGCCCCGGCCCCCCACCTCCTACGAGCAGTACTTC.

This clonotype was detected only a few times. The genes are TRBV4-2 and TRBJ1-2, with D unresolved. The V and J ends lost 0 bases and 7 bases respectively, with 15 bases between them. CDR1 and CDR2 from the germline V gene are LGHNA and YNFKEQ. This CDR3 comprises 15 residues. CDR3 nucleotide sequence: TGTGCCAGCAGCCAAGATGTATCGACGACCTCTGGCTACACCTTC. Translation: CASSQDVSTTSGYTF.

This clonotype has a handful of counts. The chain joins TRBV7-9 to TRBJ1-3; D remains unclear. The germline V gene encodes CDR1 SEHNR and CDR2 FQNEAQ (reference sequence). Trimming pared 1 base from V and 4 bases from J, leaving 8 bases between. The CDR3 runs to 14 residues. CDR3 DNA sequence: TGTGCCAGCAGCTTAGTGGACGGGGGAAACACCATATATTTT. Residues: CASSLVDGGNTIYF.

About this clonotype: A single base separates this from a much larger clone, so it may be a read error. The chain joins TRBV20-1 to TRBJ1-5; 7 positions agree with TRBD1. J lost 1 base, V lost 1 base, and 10 bases had no gene match. Germline V CDR1 and CDR2: DFQATT, SNEGSKA (reference sequence). This CDR3 spans 17 amino acids. CDR3 in DNA: TGCAGTGCTAGAGTCGGGACAGAGGTTGGGAGCAATCAGCCCCAGCATTTT. It yields the protein CSARVGTEVGSNQPQHF.

Worth noting for this clonotype: A read error may be the cause here, since a much bigger clone is one base away. The chain links TRBV10-3 to TRBJ2-7; 8 nucleotides line up with TRBD2. With V trimmed by 11 bases and J by 7 bases, 7 bases remained unmatched. The CDR3 has 11 amino acids. Per the germline V gene, CDR1 is ENHRY and CDR2 is SYGVKD. Here the CDR3 DNA reads TGTGCCGTCATGGTAGCGGGGGAGCAGTACTTC. Encoded protein: CAVMVAGEQYF.

J is TRBJ2-2 and V is TRBV5-1, with TRBD1 identical over 10 bases. There are 17 residues in the CDR3. J lost 1 base, V lost 1 base, and 4 bases had no gene match. CDR1 is SGHRS and CDR2 is YFSETQ in the germline V gene. The CDR3 here is CASSLLGTGVNTGELFF. As DNA, the CDR3 is TGCGCCAGCAGCTTGCTCGGGACAGGGGTGAACACCGGGGAGCTGTTTTTT.

This clonotype was recorded many times. The genes are TRBV28 and TRBJ2-6; no firm D call. Germline CDR1 is MDHEN and CDR2 is SYDVKM. The V gene lost 6 bases and the J gene lost 2 bases, with 11 bases spanning the gap. The CDR3 is 15 amino acids. CDR3 region: CASSPEGTGANVLTF. CDR3 in DNA: TGTGCCAGCAGCCCCGAAGGGACTGGGGCCAACGTCCTGACTTTC. Based on the CDR3 plus reference TRBV28 and TRBJ2-6, the full variable domain is DVKVTQSSRYLVKRTGEKVFLECVQDMDHENMFWYRQDPGLGLRLIYFSYDVKMKEKGDIPEGYSVSREKKERFSLILESASTNQTSMYLCASSPEGTGANVLTFGAGSRLTVL.

Only a few counts were recorded for this clonotype. The rearrangement links TRBV7-2 to TRBJ2-5; no firm D call. Germline V gene sequence: CDR1 SGHTA, CDR2 FQGNSA. Trimming stripped 1 base from V and 0 bases from J, with 9 bases between. CDR3 length: 15 residues. This CDR3 reads CASSLDGQNQETQYF. The CDR3 DNA follows: TGTGCCAGCAGCTTAGATGGCCAGAACCAAGAGACCCAGTACTTC.

This clonotype was recorded a few times. V usage is TRBV24-1 and J usage is TRBJ2-2; a possible D gene is TRBD2 (6 bases). CDR3 length: 14 residues. The V gene's germline CDR1 is KGHDR and CDR2 SFDVKD. The V gene lost 3 bases and the J gene lost 6 bases, with 10 bases spanning the gap. This CDR3 is CATSDGTAAGELFF. CDR3 sequence (DNA): TGTGCCACCAGTGATGGGACTGCTGCCGGGGAGCTGTTTTTT.

This clonotype was found many times. Here the CDR3 DNA reads TGCGCCAGCAGCTCTCGGACAGCAATCCACACTGAAGCTTTCTTT. This encodes CASSSRTAIHTEAFF. The chain carries TRBV5-1 and TRBJ1-1, with D possibly matching TRBD1 (6 bases). The ends were cut back, 3 bases at V and 3 bases at J, with 15 bases in the middle. Germline CDR1 is SGHRS and CDR2 is YFSETQ. This CDR3 is 15 amino acids long.

This clonotype showed up many times. The chain recombines TRBV5-1 with TRBJ1-1, with 7 bases lining up with TRBD1. The CDR3 consists of 14 residues. Germline values: CDR1 SGHRS, CDR2 YFSETQ. J lost 6 bases, V lost 5 bases, and 10 bases had no gene match. CDR3 loop: CASRAGQTNAEAFF. The CDR3 DNA sequence: TGCGCCAGCAGAGCGGGACAGACCAACGCTGAAGCTTTCTTT. Full variable domain (missing parts from reference TRBV5-1 and TRBJ1-1): KAGVTQTPRYLIKTRGQQVTLSCSPISGHRSVSWYQQTPGQGLQFLFEYFSETQRNKGNFPGRFSGRQFSNSRSEMNVSTLELGDSALYLCASRAGQTNAEAFFGQGTRLTVV.

The chain joins TRBV20-1 to TRBJ2-7; the D gene is possibly TRBD1 (5 bases). The CDR3 consists of 15 residues. V was pared by 0 bases and J by 0 bases, with 12 bases between. The germline CDR1 and CDR2 sequences are DFQATT and SNEGSKA (reference sequence). CDR3 in DNA: TGCAGTGCTAGAGACTCCCGCAGGGCCTCCTACGAGCAGTACTTC. Translated: CSARDSRRASYEQYF.